What follows is one T cell receptor beta chain and its context. Which antigen it targets is not known. No per-base quality is available; no much larger clone lies one base away. Adjacent normal breast tissue was collected about 2-4 cm away from the tumor, rinsed in PBS and stored in prechilled RNAlater. Normal breast tissue often required about 95-310 mg of tissue for sufficient DNA because of high lipid content and low cell density. The study profiled bulk TCR beta-chain repertoires in matched peripheral blood, tumor and adjacent normal breast tissue taken from about 16 patients with early-stage breast cancer. Genomic DNA was extracted with the Qiagen AllPrep DNA/RNA Mini kit. Each sample was amplified as two independent genomic DNA replicates: around 0.5 ug for blood and roughly 1.5 ug for tumor or normal breast. TCRB sequencing of genomic DNA was carried out with the ImmunoSeq Intro kit according to the manufacturer's instructions. Multiplex PCR ran approximately 29 cycles with proprietary primers and spike-in control sequences for absolute quantification. Single-end 150-bp reads were used to sequence an 87-bp fragment covering the CDR3 and the flanking V and J genes. Each lane of an Illumina MiSeq running version 3.0 chemistry carried seven multiplexed samples, with two replicates apiece. Regarding the original processing steps: Raw data were processed by the vendor's proprietary pipeline, with both replicates merged into one result per sample. A clonotype was defined as productive rearrangements that share the same V-gene family, CDR3 amino acid sequence and J-gene segment. Clonality was computed as 1 minus the normalized Shannon entropy (Pielou evenness) of TCRB abundances. T cell density was estimated as total templates divided by the number of input cells, with the number of input cells inferred from the DNA input amount. Recon was used with default parameters to estimate total repertoire diversity and clonality. A clonotype counted as tumor-enriched if its abundance in tumor exceeded 0.1% and was at least 32-fold higher than its abundance in normal breast. As stored in TCRdb, this immuneACCESS dataset retains in-frame rearrangements with V and J assigned. A fraction of the clones does not appear; measured against another copy, unresolved V genes explain less than half of the discrepancy, and the remainder lacks a known reason. V and J calls plus clone size are reproduced from that table; the DNA served to infer D and trimming. This sample gives about 5,500 clones in total; approximately 70% of them show up just once. Around 13% of the sample comes from the top ten.

This specimen belongs to a study of early stage breast cancer tumors (dated by TCRdb to 2016 to 2017). With respect to the entire study: Of the 16 invasive breast tumors, about a dozen were found to be estrogen receptor-positive, progesterone receptor-positive and HER2-negative. Of the approximately twelve ER+/PR+/HER2- tumors, eight were classified as invasive ductal carcinomas and four as invasive lobular carcinomas. On average, each sample got approximately 9.8-fold read coverage. The samples as a whole yielded 2 million to 3 million detected templates, corresponding to some 1 million unique clonotypes. Summary of the overall study and its limitations: The small cohort size prevented analysis by tumor subtype. Compared with adjacent normal breast tissue, tumors had higher clonality and approximately 2.5-fold greater T cell density. Sequencing bulk genomic DNA from unsorted cells could not capture chain pairing or functional markers like CD4, CD8 and FOXP3. Enriched TCRB sequences shared across patients were mostly commonly generated sequences, unlikely to play an important role in the tumor microenvironment. Repertoires from blood and normal breast were more alike than repertoires from blood and tumor, and in about 90% of the 16 patients, comparing each tissue with blood separated tumor from normal.

Spanning cysteine to phenylalanine, the CDR3 consists of 14 amino acids. Here the CDR3 DNA is all that survives: 42 bases in frame from base 1. V is reduced by 4 bases and J by 7 bases, leaving a spacing of 13 bases between them. Sequences SEHNR (CDR1) and FQNEAQ (CDR2) are obtained from the germline V gene (reference sequence). Sequencing was performed on normal breast tissue next to the tumor. This clonotype originated in a person aged 55 to 70 with breast cancer. The chain is encoded by TRBV7-9 joined to TRBJ1-4; 5 matching bases give a weak D call of TRBD1. CDR3 loop: CASSSRVEGEKLFF. In nucleotides, the sequence is TGTGCCAGCAGCTCCAGGGTAGAAGGTGAAAAACTGTTTTTT.